Listed here are 7 T cell receptor beta chains from one sample, sequenced in a study of chemoradiotherapy in HPV16-positive cancers. Clones were read by immunoSEQ multiplex PCR, and TCRdb kept only the in-frame ones, dropping some. Found here are over 14,000 clones, over 70% of them singletons; the top ten hold over 8%. This specimen was collected from a patient who underwent chemoradiotherapy. The receptors here all came from a human donor with HPV-associated anogenital cancer.

The J gene is TRBJ2-1, the V gene TRBV7-8, with D uncertain. The CDR3 is 14 amino acids. The V and J ends lost 4 bases and 0 bases respectively, with 7 bases between them. Germline V gene sequence: CDR1 SGHVS, CDR2 FQNEAQ. CDR3 sequence (DNA): TGTGCCAGCAGCTGGCTAAGCTCCTACAATGAGCAGTTCTTC. This translates into CASSWLSSYNEQFF.

This chain connects TRBV18 to TRBJ2-7; TRBD1 matches 7 bases. The germline gives CDR1 KGHSH, CDR2 LQKENI. With 0 bases clipped from V and 2 bases from J, the junction kept 1 base outside the gene matches. This CDR3 contains 14 residues. This CDR3 is CASSPPGQPYEQYF. The CDR3 DNA is TGTGCCAGCTCACCACCGGGACAGCCCTACGAGCAGTACTTC.

This clone was found once. The chain recombines TRBV5-1 with TRBJ1-1; no clear D. Per germline, CDR1 SGHRS and CDR2 YFSETQ. Trimming removed 7 bases from V and 2 bases from J, with 18 bases in between. This CDR3 is 15 amino acids long. CDR3 amino acids: CASGQHRAVNTEAFF. The CDR3 DNA reads TGCGCCAGCGGGCAACACCGGGCAGTAAACACTGAAGCTTTCTTT. Variable domain in full (rest from reference TRBV5-1 and TRBJ1-1): KAGVTQTPRYLIKTRGQQVTLSCSPISGHRSVSWYQQTPGQGLQFLFEYFSETQRNKGNFPGRFSGRQFSNSRSEMNVSTLELGDSALYLCASGQHRAVNTEAFFGQGTRLTVV.

The V gene is TRBV5-5, the J gene TRBJ1-6, with D perhaps TRBD1 (5 bases). Germline assignment: CDR1 SGHKS and CDR2 YYEKEE (reference sequence). This CDR3 comprises 15 residues. V lost 3 bases to trimming and J lost 7 bases, with 14 bases between them. The CDR3: CASSSIRDRNSPLHF. For the CDR3, the DNA is TGTGCCAGCAGCTCCATTCGGGACCGCAATTCACCCCTCCACTTT. Combining the CDR3 with reference TRBV5-5 and TRBJ1-6 gives the whole variable domain DAGVTQSPTHLIKTRGQQVTLRCSPISGHKSVSWYQQVLGQGPQFIFQYYEKEERGRGNFPDRFSARQFPNYSSELNVNALLLGDSALYLCASSSIRDRNSPLHFGNGTRLTVT.

This sequence joins TRBV7-2 and TRBJ2-6; 8 bases align to TRBD1. V gave up 5 bases and J gave up 0 bases; unmatched junction bases: 12. The CDR3 contains 19 residues. The germline V gene has CDR1 SGHTA and CDR2 FQGNSA. CDR3 coding DNA: TGTGCCAGCAGCCTAGGGCCGGGACAGGCCCTCTCTGGGGCCAACGTCCTGACTTTC. Translating it yields CASSLGPGQALSGANVLTF.

V is TRBV20-1 and J is TRBJ1-1; TRBD1 agrees at 7 bases. CDR1 and CDR2 from the germline V gene are DFQATT and SNEGSKA (reference sequence). The CDR3 spans 11 residues. With 5 bases clipped from V and 7 bases from J, the junction kept 4 bases outside the gene matches. The CDR3 is CSASRGHEAFF. DNA of the CDR3: TGCAGTGCTTCAAGGGGGCATGAAGCTTTCTTT.

This clone has only one observation. V and J are TRBV27 and TRBJ2-7; TRBD2 agrees at 9 bases. V shed 5 bases, J shed 7 bases, and the junction held 15 bases outside the gene matches. The germline CDR1 and CDR2 sequences are MNHEY and SMNVEV (reference sequence). The CDR3 is made up of 16 amino acids. CDR3 nucleotides: TGTGCCAGCAGTCGCGGGACTAGCTACGGTGGTCGGGAGCAGTACTTC. This codes for CASSRGTSYGGREQYF.